This paragraph covers one T cell receptor beta chain sequence. The data originate from a study of blood T cell repertoires in COVID-19. Study as a whole: COVID-19 samples collected from the United States, Italy and Spain covered acute and convalescent phases. From T cells, B-cell-depleted T cells, or PBMCs came the material, which was cDNA or gDNA.

Original processing methods: Researchers report that nucleated cell counts were estimated from reference gene primer amplification. Assay used: immunoSEQ multiplex PCR; TCRdb lists only in-frame clones, some missing. That table gives V, J and clone size, and the DNA gave D and trimming. The sample comprises around 65,000 clones, roughly 72% of which are singletons, and 6.4% rests with the top ten. The germline CDR1 and CDR2 sequences are KGHSH and LQKENI. The V end was cut by 2 bases, the J end by 6 bases, with 14 bases between. The CDR3 consists of 14 residues. This clonotype was obtained from a woman in her fifties or sixties with active or convalescent COVID-19. The genes are TRBV18 and TRBJ2-7; D may be TRBD2 (5 bases). Sequences were obtained from peripheral blood. The CDR3 protein is CASSPSGESGEQYF. For the CDR3, the DNA is TGTGCCAGCTCACCATCTGGGGAGTCGGGCGAGCAGTACTTC.